This TCR beta chain was captured by sequencing in a study of T-cell memory formation after mild COVID-19. CDR1 SGHRS and CDR2 YFSETQ come from the germline V gene. V shed 0 bases and J shed 4 bases, with 12 bases lying between them. There are 15 residues in the CDR3. Libraries for TCRalpha and TCRbeta carried sample barcodes and unique molecular identifiers via 5'RACE. Via MiXCR, TCRdb re-called the 5' RACE reads, giving one row per CDR3 protein. The sample yields fewer than 350,000 distinct CDR3 sequences, around 15% seen once. To note about this clonotype: Its specificity is unknown.

Regarding the study as a whole: Confirmation was lacking for SARS-CoV-2 specificity of second-wave clones that peaked on day 37. Some clones that responded were present in memory (sampled pre-infection), which suggests cross-reactive memory joined.

Sequencing was carried out using PBMCs or a T cell subset sorted from them (not recorded which). This clonotype was sampled from a man younger than 35 who had mild COVID-19 (a few samples of this study predate the infection). Cell type and time point are not known. V gene TRBV5-1 combines with J gene TRBJ2-3; D tentatively fits TRBD1 or TRBD2 (5 bases each). The CDR3 sequence is CASSLATGPADTQYF. In nucleotides, the CDR3 is TGCGCCAGCAGCTTGGCCACGGGGCCCGCAGATACGCAGTATTTT.